The next 19 T cell receptor beta chains were all read from a single sample in a study of blood T cell repertoires in COVID-19. Assay: immunoSEQ multiplex PCR; the TCRdb copy retains only in-frame clones and omits some. The sample consists of roughly 260,000 clones, less than 85% of them appearing once. Input material: peripheral blood. These receptors were taken from a woman aged 80 or older with active or convalescent COVID-19.

The chain is built from TRBV5-4 and TRBJ1-3; 7 bases align to TRBD1. Germline-derived CDR1 and CDR2 are SGHNT and YYREEE (reference sequence). The V and J ends lost 4 bases and 0 bases, in that order; junction bases with no gene match: 4. CDR3 length: 15 amino acids. CDR3 sequence reads: CASSRGQTSGNTIYF. As DNA, the CDR3 is TGTGCCAGCAGCCGGGGACAGACCTCTGGAAACACCATATATTTT.

The gene calls are TRBV6-1 and TRBJ1-2; D remains ambiguous. CDR1 and CDR2 (germline): MNHNS, SASEGT. This CDR3 region has 14 residues. The germline V and J ends were trimmed by 1 base and 4 bases, with 10 bases remaining between them. In DNA form, the CDR3 reads TGTGCCAGCAGTGAAGACCAGGTCCCCTATGGCTACACCTTC. Translating it yields CASSEDQVPYGYTF.

The chain is built from TRBV7-2 and TRBJ2-2; D gene uncertain. Looked up from germline, CDR1 is SGHTA and CDR2 is FQGNSA. The CDR3 loop spans 18 amino acids. Trimming shortened V by 5 bases and J by 0 bases, and 19 bases separated the two germline ends. CDR3 residues: CASSPRRVSRANTGELFF. Here the CDR3 DNA reads TGTGCCAGCAGCCCCCGGAGAGTAAGCCGCGCGAACACCGGGGAGCTGTTTTTT.

The sample holds one count of this clone. This rearrangement joins TRBV9 to TRBJ2-3; 9 nucleotides line up with TRBD2. J was trimmed by 2 bases and V by 0 bases; bases with no gene match: 7. CDR1 is SGDLS, CDR2 YYNGEE, per germline. The CDR3 has 17 residues. CDR3 nucleotides: TGTGCCAGCAGCGTAGACGCGGGGGGGCCTTCCACAGATACGCAGTATTTT. As protein: CASSVDAGGPSTDTQYF.

This clone was observed a few times. The rearrangement joins TRBV12-3 or TRBV12-4 to TRBJ1-1, with D perhaps TRBD1 (6 bases). CDR3 length: 12 amino acids. V dropped 5 bases and J dropped 7 bases, with 11 bases sitting between them. This chain's CDR3 is CASSRGAFEAFF. CDR3 DNA: TGTGCCAGCAGTCGGGGGGCATTTGAAGCTTTCTTT.

The CDR3 nucleotides read TGTGCCAGCAGCTCCTCGGGACAGCAGTTCGAGCAGTACTTC. Its protein is CASSSSGQQFEQYF. The chain recombines TRBV7-9 with TRBJ2-7; TRBD1 matches at 7 bases. J lost 6 bases, V lost 4 bases, and 9 bases had no gene match. CDR3 length: 14 amino acids. CDR1 and CDR2 (germline): SEHNR, FQNEAQ (reference sequence).

This chain uses TRBV12-3 or TRBV12-4 with TRBJ2-5, with 8 positions matching TRBD1. CDR3 length: 13 residues. With V trimmed by 5 bases and J by 1 base, 0 bases remained unmatched. The CDR3 loop reads CASSTGGQETQYF. Here the CDR3 DNA reads TGTGCCAGCAGTACAGGGGGCCAAGAGACCCAGTACTTC.

This clone was seen only once. The chain joins TRBV24-1 to TRBJ1-3; 8 bases agree with TRBD1. Trimming cost V 12 bases and J 2 bases; bases outside gene matches: 8. The CDR3 extends over 14 amino acids. Per the germline V gene, CDR1 is KGHDR and CDR2 is SFDVKD. CDR3 protein: CAAKSTGAGNTIYF. As DNA, the CDR3 is TGTGCCGCTAAATCGACAGGGGCTGGAAACACCATATATTTT.

The chain recombines TRBV18 with TRBJ1-6; the D gene is possibly TRBD1 (5 bases). This CDR3 has 14 amino acids. Trimming stripped 2 bases from V and 9 bases from J, with 11 bases between. Germline V lookup: CDR1 KGHSH, CDR2 LQKENI. CDR3 sequence reads: CASSPGQGGSPLHF. In nucleotides, the CDR3 is TGTGCCAGCTCACCAGGGCAGGGAGGTTCACCCCTCCACTTT.

This rearrangement joins TRBV6-5 to TRBJ1-3; TRBD1 agrees at 7 bases. V trimming: 7 bases; J trimming: 0 bases; junction bases outside the gene matches: 6. There are 15 residues in the CDR3. CDR1 and CDR2 (germline): MNHEY, SVGAGI. The CDR3: CASIDSGGSGNTIYF. In nucleotides, the CDR3 is TGTGCCAGCATCGACTCAGGGGGCTCTGGAAACACCATATATTTT.

The V and J genes are TRBV7-9 and TRBJ1-5, with 7 bases lining up with TRBD1. The germline V gene has CDR1 SEHNR and CDR2 FQNEAQ (reference sequence). This CDR3 has 16 amino acids. Germline trimming cut 3 bases from V and 1 base from J; bases unmatched to any gene: 6. DNA for the CDR3: TGTGCCAGCAGCTTCCAAGGGGGCCTCAGCAATCAGCCCCAGCATTTT. It codes for CASSFQGGLSNQPQHF. Based on the CDR3 plus reference TRBV7-9 and TRBJ1-5, the full variable domain is DTGVSQNPRHKITKRGQNVTFRCDPISEHNRLYWYRQTLGQGPEFLTYFQNEAQLEKSRLLSDRFSAERPKGSFSTLEIQRTEQGDSAMYLCASSFQGGLSNQPQHFGDGTRLSIL.

This clone has a count of ten or more. The chain couples TRBV2 to TRBJ2-7, with TRBD1 matching 7 bases. There are 15 residues in the CDR3. Germline V gene sequence: CDR1 SNHLY, CDR2 FYNNEI. V gave up 4 bases and J gave up 2 bases; unmatched junction bases: 8. The CDR3 nucleotides are TGTGCCAGCAGTGGATCCGGGACAGCCGCCTACGAGCAGTACTTC. Translated: CASSGSGTAAYEQYF.

V usage is TRBV6-4 and J usage is TRBJ2-3, with a possible D match to TRBD1 (6 bases). CDR3 length: 12 residues. Germline CDR1 MRHNA, CDR2 SNTAGT. V lost 5 bases and J lost 9, with 12 bases in between. The CDR3 sequence: CASSQQGDTQYF. In DNA, the CDR3 is TGTGCCAGCAGTCAACAGGGAGACACGCAGTATTTT.

This chain joins TRBV4-2 and TRBJ2-3, with 11 bases aligning to TRBD2. V was pared by 2 bases and J by 0 bases, with 4 bases of the junction left unmatched. Germline V lookup: CDR1 LGHNA, CDR2 YNFKEQ. CDR3 size: 17 residues. The CDR3 region is CASSQPGLAVSTDTQYF. As DNA, the CDR3 is TGTGCCAGCAGCCAACCGGGACTAGCGGTTAGCACAGATACGCAGTATTTT.

The chain is built from TRBV3-1 (or the pseudogene TRBV3-2) and TRBJ2-5; TRBD2 aligns across 9 bases. This CDR3 has 15 amino acids. CDR1 LGHDT and CDR2 YNNKEL come from the germline V gene (reference sequence). The V and J ends lost 1 base and 2 bases, in that order; junction bases with no gene match: 2. The CDR3 loop reads CASSQGGLAQETQYF. The CDR3 region has the DNA TGTGCCAGCAGCCAAGGGGGACTAGCTCAAGAGACCCAGTACTTC.

This clone appeared once. The genes are TRBV28 and TRBJ2-5; perhaps TRBD1 as D (5 bases). Deletions cut 2 bases from V and 3 bases from J, with 10 bases between. The CDR3 spans 14 residues. Germline V CDR1 and CDR2: MDHEN, SYDVKM. The CDR3 DNA reads as TGTGCCAGCAGTTTAGTGGGGCAAAAAGAGACCCAGTACTTC. This encodes CASSLVGQKETQYF. Full variable domain (remainder filled in from reference TRBV28 and TRBJ2-5): DVKVTQSSRYLVKRTGEKVFLECVQDMDHENMFWYRQDPGLGLRLIYFSYDVKMKEKGDIPEGYSVSREKKERFSLILESASTNQTSMYLCASSLVGQKETQYFGPGTRLLVL.

V is TRBV7-9 and J is TRBJ2-7; 7 bases are shared with TRBD2. The ends lost 7 bases at V and 6 bases at J; junction bases unmatched: 12. The germline CDR1 and CDR2 sequences are SEHNR and FQNEAQ (reference sequence). The CDR3 is 14 amino acids. In DNA, the CDR3 is TGTGCCAGCACCTCAGGCGGGGGTTTAGGCGAGCAGTACTTC. Protein sequence: CASTSGGGLGEQYF.

The chain links TRBV28 to TRBJ1-5; 8 bases fit TRBD1. The V gene's germline CDR1 is MDHEN and CDR2 SYDVKM. The CDR3 is 14 residues long. Trimming at V came to 7 bases and at J to 5 bases, leaving 7 bases not matched to a gene. CDR3 bases: TGTGCCAGCAAACCCGACAGGGGTGATCAGCCCCAGCATTTT. Translating it yields CASKPDRGDQPQHF.

Written as DNA, the CDR3 is TGCGCCAGCAGCCCTGAGGGGGGGACGGGTCAGCCCCAGCATTTT. Translated: CASSPEGGTGQPQHF. V and J are TRBV5-1 and TRBJ1-5; weak D call: TRBD1 (6 bases). Trimming took 4 bases from V and 6 from J, leaving 17 bases between them. Germline CDR1 is SGHRS and CDR2 is YFSETQ. The CDR3 loop spans 15 amino acids.